This TCR beta chain was sequenced during a study of blood T cell repertoires in COVID-19. As for the study in general: COVID-19 samples from acute and convalescent phases originated in the United States, Italy and Spain. The analysed material was cDNA or gDNA that came from T cells, B-cell-depleted T cells, or PBMCs.

V dropped 3 bases and J dropped 0 bases, with 8 bases sitting between them. The germline V gene has CDR1 KGHSH and CDR2 LQKENI. The CDR3 length is 14 residues. Sequencing was performed with immunoSEQ multiplex PCR; in TCRdb, only in-frame clones are kept and a portion is missing. The sample has around 84,000 clones, over 70% seen once. The V and J genes are TRBV18 and TRBJ2-5; D is ambiguous. The sequence derives from a man at least 80 years old with active or convalescent COVID-19. The sequenced material came from peripheral blood. The CDR3, as DNA: TGTGCCAGCTCACCTCGACAAGACCAAGAGACCCAGTACTTC. It codes for CASSPRQDQETQYF.